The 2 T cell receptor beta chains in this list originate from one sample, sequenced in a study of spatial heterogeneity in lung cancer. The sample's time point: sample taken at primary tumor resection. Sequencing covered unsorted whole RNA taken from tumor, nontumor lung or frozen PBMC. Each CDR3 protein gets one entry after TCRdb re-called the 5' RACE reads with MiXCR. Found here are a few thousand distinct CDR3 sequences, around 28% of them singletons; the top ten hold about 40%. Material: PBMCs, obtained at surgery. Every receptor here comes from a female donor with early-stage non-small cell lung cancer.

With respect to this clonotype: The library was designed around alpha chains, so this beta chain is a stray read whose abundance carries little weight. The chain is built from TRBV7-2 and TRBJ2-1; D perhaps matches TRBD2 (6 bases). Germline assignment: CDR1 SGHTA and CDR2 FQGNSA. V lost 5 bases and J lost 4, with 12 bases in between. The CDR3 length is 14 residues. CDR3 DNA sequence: TGTGCCAGCAGCCGGGGGTGGGCATACAATGAGCAGTTCTTC. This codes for CASSRGWAYNEQFF. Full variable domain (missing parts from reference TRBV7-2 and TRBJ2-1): GAGVSQSPSNKVTEKGKDVELRCDPISGHTALYWYRQSLGQGLEFLIYFQGNSAPDKSGLPSDRFSAERTGGSVSTLTIQRTQQEDSAVYLCASSRGWAYNEQFFGPGTRLTVL.

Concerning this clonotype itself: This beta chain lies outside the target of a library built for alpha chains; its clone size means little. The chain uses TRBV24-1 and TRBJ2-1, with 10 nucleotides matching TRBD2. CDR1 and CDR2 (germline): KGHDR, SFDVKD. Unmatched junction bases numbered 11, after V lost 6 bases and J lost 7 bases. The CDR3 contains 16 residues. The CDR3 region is CATSKFSSGRGNEQFF. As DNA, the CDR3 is TGTGCCACCAGTAAGTTTTCTAGCGGGAGAGGGAATGAGCAGTTCTTC.